These T cell receptor beta chains were read from a single sample in a study of monozygotic twins with cystic fibrosis. Sequenced by immunoSEQ multiplex PCR; TCRdb stores in-frame clones only, minus some. The sample consists of 30,000 to 35,000 clones, around 65% of them appearing once. The sample taken for sequencing was blood. The receptor source for this set is a girl aged 10 to 17 with cystic fibrosis. Both conserved end residues are part of each CDR3. A D gene is named only where the DNA matches it firmly. Only part of the rows carry a size: once, few, many, or a class if the clone is expanded.

TRBJ1-1 - TRBV4-3 TRBD1 CASTPRDSNTEAFF TGCGCCAGCACCCCCCGGGACAGTAACACTGAAGCTTTCTTT
TRBJ2-5 - TRBV5-1 TRBD2 CASSLLAGVNGGETQYF TGCGCCAGCAGCTTATTAGCGGGTGTGAACGGGGGAGAGACCCAGTACTTC
TRBJ2-1 once TRBV7-8 - CASSFFLRSSYNEQFF TGTGCCAGCAGCTTTTTTCTGCGGAGCTCCTACAATGAGCAGTTCTTC
TRBJ2-1 - TRBV6-6 TRBD1 CASSRQGGYNEQFF TGTGCCAGCAGCCGACAGGGTGGCTACAATGAGCAGTTCTTC
TRBJ2-7 once TRBV5-6 - CASSSRRGTTPYEQYF TGTGCCAGCAGCTCCCGGAGGGGGACAACACCTTACGAGCAGTACTTC
TRBJ2-3 - TRBV7-9 TRBD2 CASSLGTSGLGDTQYF TGTGCCAGCAGCTTAGGGACTAGCGGCTTGGGAGATACGCAGTATTTT
TRBJ2-7 - TRBV4-3 TRBD1 CASSQGKGADQQYF TGCGCCAGCAGCCAAGGGAAGGGGGCGGATCAGCAGTACTTC
TRBJ2-2 - TRBV19 - CASDQPGGSRELFF TGTGCCAGCGATCAACCAGGGGGGTCTCGGGAGCTGTTTTTT
TRBJ2-7 - TRBV27 - CASSAGTAYEQYF TGTGCCAGCAGCGCCGGGACGGCCTACGAGCAGTACTTC
TRBJ1-1 - TRBV7-2 - CASSLGDTPHEAFF TGTGCCAGCAGCTTAGGGGACACCCCCCATGAAGCTTTCTTT
TRBJ2-5 - TRBV7-8 TRBD2 CASRSETAWEGYQETQYF TGTGCCAGCAGGTCCGAGACAGCGTGGGAGGGGTACCAAGAGACCCAGTACTTC
TRBJ1-2 - TRBV11-2 - CASSAVTGKNYGYTF TGTGCCAGCAGCGCCGTTACAGGGAAAAACTATGGCTACACCTTC
TRBJ1-1 - TRBV11-2 - CASSLRPDTEAFF TGTGCCAGCAGCTTACGACCAGACACTGAAGCTTTCTTT
TRBJ1-5 - TRBV29-1 TRBD1 CSVPGQGSQPQHF TGCAGCGTCCCGGGACAGGGTAGTCAGCCCCAGCATTTT
TRBJ1-1 few TRBV7-3 - CASSLNGGLGRNTEAFF TGTGCCAGCAGCTTAAACGGAGGACTGGGGAGGAACACTGAAGCTTTCTTT
TRBJ2-7 few TRBV6-5 TRBD1 CASSSGTGSYEQYF TGTGCCAGCAGTTCGGGGACAGGGTCCTACGAGCAGTACTTC